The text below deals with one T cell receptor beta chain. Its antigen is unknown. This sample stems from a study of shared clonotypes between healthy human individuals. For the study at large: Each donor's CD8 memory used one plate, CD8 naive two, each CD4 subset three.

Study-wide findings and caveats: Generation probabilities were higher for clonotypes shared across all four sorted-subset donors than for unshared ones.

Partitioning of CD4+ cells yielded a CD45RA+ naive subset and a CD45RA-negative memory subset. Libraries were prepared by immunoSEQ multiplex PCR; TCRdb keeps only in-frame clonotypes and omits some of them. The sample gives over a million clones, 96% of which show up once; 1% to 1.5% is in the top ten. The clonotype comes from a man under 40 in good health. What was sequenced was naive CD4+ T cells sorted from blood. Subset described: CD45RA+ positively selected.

The CDR3 DNA reads as TGTGCCAGCAGGAGGAGCTGGGGACTAGCCAAAAACATTCAGTACTTC. This gives the protein CASRRSWGLAKNIQYF. The chain is built from TRBV11-2 and TRBJ2-4; possible D gene TRBD2, 6 bases. Germline assignment: CDR1 SGHAT and CDR2 FQNNGV. With 6 bases removed from V and 0 bases from J, the gap between germline ends came to 15 bases. The CDR3 runs 16 residues. Combining the CDR3 with reference TRBV11-2 and TRBJ2-4 gives the whole variable domain EAGVAQSPRYKIIEKRQSVAFWCNPISGHATLYWYQQILGQGPKLLIQFQNNGVVDDSQLPKDRFSAERLKGVDSTLKIQPAKLEDSAVYLCASRRSWGLAKNIQYFGAGTRLSVL.